At least ten counts were recorded for the clone carrying this T cell receptor beta chain. Its antigen is currently unknown. These data originate in a study of T cells in Graves' hyperthyroidism and ophthalmopathy. Study-wide context: The blood sample was taken at first diagnosis, before treatment began.

Per the germline V gene, CDR1 is GTSNPN and CDR2 is SVGIG (reference sequence). Trimming took 3 bases from V and 0 from J; bases not matched to a gene: 10. The CDR3 length is 17 residues. Study-level findings and limits: Most expanded thyroid clonotypes above 0.001 also appeared in blood.

Amplified regions were TCR beta CDR3 sequences from RNA transcripts. In the first-round RT-PCR of the TCR CDR3, the HTBI primer set was used. TCRdb ran MiXCR on the multiplex PCR reads and lists one entry per CDR3 protein. The data show about 300,000 distinct CDR3 sequences, with around 20% seen just once and under 40% held by the top ten. It was uncontrolled infection, other autoimmune disease, pregnancy or lactation that excluded patients. V gene TRBV30 combines with J gene TRBJ2-1; 8 bases are shared with TRBD2. The sequenced material came from blood. The receptor was derived from a man in his fifties or sixties with Graves' ophthalmopathy. The CDR3 here is CAWRGPGGSGSYNEQFF. CDR3 nucleotide sequence: TGTGCCTGGAGGGGCCCGGGAGGGTCGGGCTCCTACAATGAGCAGTTCTTC.